This TCR beta chain was sequenced for a study of blood T cells in healthy people across ages. This clonotype was counted ten times or more. The germline V gene has CDR1 ENHRY and CDR2 SYGVKD. V was pared by 3 bases and J by 6 bases, with 3 bases of the junction left unmatched. This CDR3 is 13 amino acids long. The use of a sample-barcoded 5' primer and a J-beta primer mix characterized a second PCR of roughly 6 to 12 cycles. Every sample returned 2.5 million or more CDR3-containing paired-end reads. TCRdb passed the 5' RACE reads through MiXCR, listing each CDR3 protein once. The sample lists some 900,000 distinct CDR3 sequences; about 48% were seen once. Each donor gave roughly 9.8 milliliters of peripheral blood.

Sequenced input: blood. V usage is TRBV10-3 and J usage is TRBJ2-7; TRBD1 matches at 9 bases. The sequence was obtained from a man aged 25 to 40 in good health. The CDR3 coding sequence is TGTGCCATCAGTGATCTGGGACAGGGCGAGCAGTACTTC. Amino acids: CAISDLGQGEQYF.